The 18 T cell receptor beta chains given below trace back to one sample, sequenced in a study of blood T cell repertoires in COVID-19. Measured with immunoSEQ multiplex PCR; TCRdb has only the in-frame clones, and not every one. The sample lists some 320,000 clones, 65% to 90% occurring once. The specimen was peripheral blood. The source is a human donor in a cohort sampled during active COVID-19.

The V call is TRBV2, the J call TRBJ2-3; 11 bases fit TRBD2. V dropped 6 bases and J dropped 10; count of bases not matched to a gene: 9. The CDR3 consists of 14 residues. Per the germline V gene, CDR1 is SNHLY and CDR2 is FYNNEI. This CDR3 reads CASRVAGGPSAQYF. In DNA, the CDR3 is TGTGCCAGCAGGGTAGCGGGGGGGCCATCCGCGCAGTATTTT.

This chain's CDR3 is CASSLGGTATNYGYTF. DNA for the CDR3: TGTGCCAGCAGCTTAGGCGGGACAGCTACTAACTATGGCTACACCTTC. This chain links TRBV7-8 with TRBJ1-2, with 7 bases identical to TRBD1. Losses at the gene ends were 1 base for V and 0 bases for J; bases not matched to a gene: 5. The germline CDR1 and CDR2 sequences are SGHVS and FQNEAQ. The CDR3 runs 16 residues.

The chain has TRBV5-1 and TRBJ2-3; the match to TRBD1 covers 10 bases. This CDR3 has 14 residues. With V trimmed by 4 bases and J by 3 bases, 2 bases remained unmatched. Germline lookup yields CDR1 SGHRS and CDR2 YFSETQ. The CDR3 spells CASSTGQGTDTQYF. CDR3 sequence (DNA): TGCGCCAGCAGCACGGGACAGGGGACAGATACGCAGTATTTT.

This clone was seen only once. The J gene is TRBJ1-2, the V gene TRBV6-5, with TRBD1 as a possible D gene (5 bases). The V and J ends lost 2 bases and 4 bases respectively, with 11 bases between them. The CDR3 extends over 14 amino acids. Germline values: CDR1 MNHEY, CDR2 SVGAGI. The CDR3 region has the DNA TGTGCCAGCAGTTACCGGGGGGAAACCTATGGCTACACCTTC. It specifies CASSYRGETYGYTF.

This chain connects TRBV19 to TRBJ2-3; D is possibly TRBD2 (5 bases). The CDR3 length is 14 residues. The V gene's germline CDR1 is LNHDA and CDR2 SQIVND (reference sequence). Trimming pared 2 bases from V and 2 bases from J, leaving 8 bases between. CDR3 DNA: TGTGCCAGTAGTATAAGGACTGTCACAGATACGCAGTATTTT. Protein sequence: CASSIRTVTDTQYF. The whole variable domain, filled in from reference TRBV19 and TRBJ2-3, reads DGGITQSPKYLFRKEGQNVTLSCEQNLNHDAMYWYRQDPGQGLRLIYYSQIVNDFQKGDIAEGYSVSREKKESFPLTVTSAQKNPTAFYLCASSIRTVTDTQYFGPGTRLTVL.

There are a few counts of this clone. The CDR3 loop is CASSTMTPLSYGYTF. For the CDR3, the DNA is TGTGCCAGTAGTACAATGACACCTCTAAGCTATGGCTACACCTTC. The chain recombines TRBV19 with TRBJ1-2; D gene ambiguous. The CDR3 has 15 amino acids. Germline V gene lookup returns CDR1 LNHDA and CDR2 SQIVND (reference sequence). Trimming shortened V by 4 bases and J by 4 bases, and 16 bases separated the two germline ends.

The chain carries TRBV5-4 and TRBJ2-7; tentatively, D is TRBD1 (6 bases). Trimming stripped 7 bases from V and 6 bases from J, with 11 bases between. The CDR3 spans 11 residues. Germline-derived CDR1 and CDR2 are SGHNT and YYREEE (reference sequence). The CDR3 loop is CASSTGSEQYF. The CDR3 coding sequence is TGTGCCAGCTCGACAGGCAGCGAGCAGTACTTC.

The chain has TRBV5-1 and TRBJ1-1; the D gene is possibly TRBD1 (5 bases). CDR3 length: 14 residues. Germline lookup yields CDR1 SGHRS and CDR2 YFSETQ. With 4 bases removed from V and 1 base from J, the gap between germline ends came to 11 bases. The CDR3, as DNA: TGCGCCAGCAGCCTCCAAACAGGGAACACTGAAGCTTTCTTT. It specifies CASSLQTGNTEAFF.

The J gene is TRBJ2-3, the V gene TRBV3-1 (or the pseudogene TRBV3-2), with 8 bases identical to TRBD2. Germline V gives CDR1 LGHDT, CDR2 YNNKEL (reference sequence). V shed 3 bases, J shed 2 bases, and the junction held 4 bases outside the gene matches. The CDR3 length is 15 residues. CDR3 loop: CASSQGLDPTDTQYF. The CDR3 coding sequence is TGTGCCAGCAGCCAGGGACTAGACCCCACAGATACGCAGTATTTT.

This clone has only one observation. V usage is TRBV7-9 and J usage is TRBJ1-2; D possibly corresponds to TRBD1 (6 bases). Germline-derived CDR1 and CDR2 are SEHNR and FQNEAQ (reference sequence). There are 15 residues in the CDR3. Trimming stripped 2 bases from V and 8 bases from J, with 18 bases between. The CDR3 protein is CASSLTHRDERGYTF. CDR3 DNA: TGTGCCAGCAGCTTAACGCACAGGGATGAGAGAGGCTACACCTTC.

To note about this clone: The sample contains more than one DNA sequence encoding this CDR3. This chain uses TRBV7-3 with TRBJ2-1, with 11 bases that match TRBD2. This CDR3 is 15 amino acids long. The germline V gene encodes CDR1 SGHTA and CDR2 FQGTGA. Trimming cost V 0 bases and J 8 bases; bases outside gene matches: 3. The CDR3 DNA is TGTGCCAGCAGCTTAACTAGCGGGGGGGCTGATGAGCAGTTCTTC. It specifies CASSLTSGGADEQFF.

CDR3 nucleotide sequence: TGTGCCAGTAGTATCGGACAGGGATACTCCTACGAGCAGTACTTC. Translating it yields CASSIGQGYSYEQYF. The V call is TRBV19, the J call TRBJ2-7; 8 nucleotides align to TRBD1. There are 15 residues in the CDR3. The V gene's germline CDR1 is LNHDA and CDR2 SQIVND (reference sequence). Trimming removed 3 bases from V and 0 bases from J; junction bases left unmatched: 4.

The chain combines TRBV2 with TRBJ1-6; 9 bases are a match to TRBD1. The CDR3 is made up of 16 amino acids. The germline V gene has CDR1 SNHLY and CDR2 FYNNEI. J lost 10 bases, V lost 5 bases, and 12 bases had no gene match. The CDR3 region is CASSRDRAGEGSPLHF. CDR3 nucleotide sequence: TGTGCCAGCAGTCGGGACAGGGCGGGGGAAGGGTCACCCCTCCACTTT.

The gene calls are TRBV18 and TRBJ1-1; D remains ambiguous. Trimming removed 3 bases at V and 10 bases at J, with 18 bases between. The CDR3 has 14 residues. The germline gives CDR1 KGHSH, CDR2 LQKENI. The CDR3 spells CASSPQEGELRAFF. DNA for the CDR3: TGTGCCAGCTCACCCCAGGAGGGAGAGCTTCGAGCTTTCTTT.

The chain employs TRBV3-1 (or the pseudogene TRBV3-2) and TRBJ1-6; D is ambiguous. Germline V lookup: CDR1 LGHDT, CDR2 YNNKEL (reference sequence). This CDR3 spans 16 amino acids. Trimming stripped 3 bases from V and 0 bases from J, with 9 bases between. Written as DNA, the CDR3 is TGTGCCAGCAGCCAGAGACCTAGCTCCTATAATTCACCCCTCCACTTT. Its protein product is CASSQRPSSYNSPLHF.

Note on this clone: This same CDR3 is encoded by further DNA sequences in the sample. The chain employs TRBV2 and TRBJ1-3; no reliable D call. The CDR3 has 13 amino acids. The germline V gene has CDR1 SNHLY and CDR2 FYNNEI. V lost 8 bases to trimming and J lost 0 bases, with 8 bases between them. The CDR3 bases are TGTGCCAGCGGAGGGAACTCTGGAAACACCATATATTTT. Translated: CASGGNSGNTIYF.

The rearrangement links TRBV6-2 or TRBV6-3 to TRBJ2-2, with TRBD2 matching over 10 bases. J gave up 1 base and V 2 bases, and 7 bases lay outside the gene matches. Per the germline V gene, CDR1 is MNHEY and CDR2 is SVGEGT. CDR3 length: 18 residues. The CDR3 spells CASSYRPSGGRNTGELFF. CDR3 bases: TGTGCCAGCAGTTACCGTCCTAGCGGGGGCCGGAACACCGGGGAGCTGTTTTTT.

This sequence joins TRBV29-1 and TRBJ1-4, with 8 bases matching TRBD1. The J segment lost 0 bases and the V segment lost 1 base, leaving 10 bases of the junction unmatched. Germline lookup yields CDR1 SQVTM and CDR2 ANQGSEA. The CDR3 contains 18 residues. The CDR3 loop reads CSVEGYRGDHATNEKLFF. The DNA for the CDR3 is TGCAGCGTTGAAGGTTACAGGGGGGACCATGCAACTAATGAAAAACTGTTTTTT.